This T cell receptor beta chain was recovered during a study of blood T cell repertoires in COVID-19. This table comes from immunoSEQ multiplex PCR, and its TCRdb copy is limited to in-frame clones, with some not included. The sample includes 350,000 to 400,000 clones, 85% to 90% seen only once; the top ten take about 1%. Two negative PCRs, clearance, or symptom resolution had been documented for recovered Cohort 3 donors. The germline gives CDR1 SGHRS, CDR2 YFSETQ. V lost 4 bases, J lost 6 bases, and 14 bases lay in between. The CDR3 runs to 13 residues. The receptor comes from a man in his late teens or twenties who had recovered from COVID-19. The source material was PBMCs or T cells enriched from blood (not recorded which). V gene TRBV5-1 combines with J gene TRBJ2-7; weak D call: TRBD1 (6 bases). The CDR3 region has the DNA TGCGCCAGCAGCCCCCACAGGGATGGCGAGCAGTACTTC. Residues: CASSPHRDGEQYF. Based on the CDR3 plus reference TRBV5-1 and TRBJ2-7, the full variable domain is KAGVTQTPRYLIKTRGQQVTLSCSPISGHRSVSWYQQTPGQGLQFLFEYFSETQRNKGNFPGRFSGRQFSNSRSEMNVSTLELGDSALYLCASSPHRDGEQYFGPGTRLTVT.